The present TCR beta chain was sequenced within a study of cytomegalovirus exposure and HLA in healthy donors (dated by TCRdb to the late 2010s). Looking at the study overall: An earlier analysis of about 560 of the donors reported around 280 Gb of sequence data and 117 million unique TCR beta sequences obtained from some 200 million T cells. Around 330 gigabases of sequencing data and about 92 million unique TCR sequences made up an early release that covered approximately 700 HLA-typed donors. Of the roughly 400 genotyped donors, approximately 82% fell in the genetic ancestry cluster associated with self-reported Caucasian donors. The study was designed to test whether signatures of past pathogen exposure could be identified by cataloging public T cell receptors. Using immunosequencing, the study profiled T cell repertoires from 500 to 800 subjects and related those repertoires to cytomegalovirus serostatus. Along with the approximately 600-subject first cohort, a separate validation cohort of over a hundred different subjects was used. To predict cytomegalovirus infection status, the study combined high-throughput TCR immunosequencing, statistical association of individual TCRs with disease status, and machine learning. To study patterns of TCR occurrence, a later analysis re-analyzed previously published TCR beta repertoires from several hundred donors and added high-resolution HLA genotyping. In the later analysis, no new phenotypic data were used to find candidate immune exposures; instead, reliance was placed on TCR beta sequences and their occurrence across donors. To decide whether each TCR beta V gene segment behaved as functional or pseudogenic, an earlier analysis of 587 of the donors relied on high-throughput TCR beta sequencing. Donor age, sex, ethnicity and CMV serostatus were compiled together with the repertoire data. In a later genetic analysis, genome-wide SNP genotypes for about 65% of the roughly 700 donors were used, and that subset was treated as a discovery cohort. All discovery cohort repertoires had been generated using a single sequencing platform. HLA typing covered class I and class II loci at four-digit resolution. The number of donors typed differed by locus, with 629-630 for A, B, C, DRB1 and DQB1, more than 500 for DQA1, 600 to 610 for DPA1, and under 490 for DPB1. Because of strong linkage in the cohort, a handful of DR-DQ haplotypes were treated as single units for association and clustering. Across approximately 400 genotyped donors of the cohort, an average of approximately 240,000 unique TCR beta nucleotide sequences per donor were sequenced, and roughly a sixth of those sequences were non-productive. The paper as a whole reports these results and caveats: Because counts were too low, about 18 rarely observed V segments, including chromosome 9 orphons, were excluded from the earlier analysis of 587 of the donors. In an earlier analysis of around 500 of the donors, most TCR beta V segments appeared in productive rearrangements about 87% or about 30% of the time, broadly matching IMGT annotations. Across donors, most TCR sequences were observed very rarely, whereas some public TCRs were present in many individuals. A further reported finding was that TCR beta sequences accurately predicted the HLA-A and HLA-B alleles for most subjects in the first cohort. Because HLA typing was missing for some donors at each locus, association tests included only the typed subset. Three of the identified cytomegalovirus-associated TCR beta chains were confirmed in vitro to be specific for cytomegalovirus antigens. According to a later analysis, most CMV-associated TCR beta chains appeared to be HLA-restricted, and the HLA associations seemed to be driven largely by CMV exposure. According to a later genetic analysis, donors in an Asian-associated ancestry cluster had fewer N-insertions in productive TCRs than the approximately 670-donor mean. Compared with equally common non-associated chains, HLA-associated TCR beta chains in a later analysis were more clonally expanded and had lower generation probabilities. Several of the top co-occurrence clusters appeared to be linked to parvovirus B19, influenza, CMV and Epstein-Barr virus, according to a later analysis. A cluster of highly shared sequence variants was judged likely to be a technical artifact of the sequencing pipeline. When HLA alleles, especially DR and DQ, strongly co-occurred, TCR associations were difficult to assign to individual alleles. Linkage disequilibrium might explain the correlated functional status among segregating V segments, but an unknown experimental factor could not be ruled out. Cytomegalovirus status was reported to be diagnosed by the classifier with high specificity and sensitivity in both the original and validation cohorts. According to a later analysis, TCR association rates differed among HLA loci, with DRB1 alleles showing the most associated TCRs and HLA-C alleles showing the fewest. Immune exposure information for the cohort was limited to CMV serostatus. Roughly uniform sequencing depth across donors was assumed in presence/absence analyses, although this assumption may not hold. The cohort was sequenced for TCR beta chains only, and without alpha or paired-chain data the features that could be detected were limited. Specific HLA alleles were associated with 16,951 TCR beta sequences at a false discovery rate of 0.05 in a later analysis. The 87-base-pair reads could not distinguish some IMGT-functional V segments, including TRBV6-2 and TRBV6-3, so those segments were excluded. In the study, some 160 TCR beta chains were listed as associated with cytomegalovirus. The authors suggested that the approach could potentially be generalized to other disease states and immunological phenotypes. In a later genetic analysis, a missense DCLRE1C variant was associated with V-gene and J-gene trimming of TCR beta chains, and the association was replicated in an independent cohort.

CDR3 length: 15 amino acids, cysteine to phenylalanine. Only CDR3 DNA remains: 45 bases, in frame from the first base. In the germline V gene, CDR1 corresponds to LGHNA and CDR2 to YNFKEQ. About this clone itself: It has no known antigen specificity.

Library generation was performed with the immunoSEQ multiplex PCR assay. The multiplex PCR relied on a mix of 60 forward primers for TCR Vbeta segments and 13 reverse primers for TCR Jbeta segments. A multiplex PCR assay on genomic DNA amplified the CDR3 region of rearranged TCR beta genes. The amplified TCR beta libraries were sequenced on the Illumina HiSeq System as 87-base-pair reads. Per the authors' processing: A later analysis tallied roughly 80 million unique TCR beta chains across the 640 or so repertoires, and about 12 million of those chains were shared by two or more donors. Raw reads were error-corrected and collapsed into unique sequences by a nearest-neighbor algorithm in which closely related sequences were merged to remove PCR and sequencing errors. To assign V, D and J gene segments, CDR3 sequences were aligned to IMGT reference sequences. Each retained sequence needed at least a six-nucleotide match to both a V gene segment and a J gene segment. Rearrangements were classified as productive when the CDR3 lacked stop codons and remained in frame with V and J, and all other rearrangements were classified as non-productive. CDR3 was defined according to IMGT convention as the region running from the second conserved V-encoded cysteine to the conserved J-encoded phenylalanine. The earlier analysis of fewer than 750 of the donors excluded sequences that lacked an unambiguous match to a single V gene segment. In an earlier analysis of some 590 of the donors, a V segment was called functional when productive rearrangements were above 56.7%, and segregating when the standard deviation between donors exceeded 5%. A statistical classification framework was built to diagnose cytomegalovirus status from the catalog of TCR beta chain sequences. In a later analysis, TCR nucleotide sequences were compared against IMGT/GENE-DB human TR gene sequences so that V and J genes could be assigned. Using the TCRdist pipeline, a later analysis assigned CDR3 sequences along with most-parsimonious VDJ recombination scenarios. A later analysis defined each TCR beta chain by its CDR3 amino acid sequence plus V-gene family, and excluded reads lacking a unique V-gene family. As a way to deal with suspected cross-contamination and a sequencing artifact, a later analysis dropped over 550 nucleotide sequences that were highly shared and had low generation probability. A later analysis calculated a clonal expansion index for each public chain from normalized within-repertoire ranks of inferred template counts. In a later analysis, generation probabilities were computed using a VDJ recombination model fitted to out-of-frame rearrangements, and the results were checked against IGoR. Hypergeometric tests were used in a later analysis to score TCR-TCR, TCR-HLA and TCR-CMV co-occurrence, with a repertoire-size bias correction applied to the TCR pairs. A later analysis estimated false discovery rates by permuting HLA or CMV assignments 20 times. A later analysis grouped co-occurring TCRs with DBSCAN, adding TCRdist sequence similarity when clustering within HLA-allele-positive subsets. Repertoires with fewer than 30,000 or more than 120,000 public chains were left out of co-occurrence clustering, as were four to six repertoires with anomalous nucleotide sharing. TCRdb mirrors the immuneACCESS table, restricted to in-frame sequences. Some clones are absent from its copies; in checked studies, under half trace to an unresolved V gene, and the reason for the others is unknown. D and trimming come from the DNA, and the V and J calls and clone size come from that table. This sample's table lists tens of thousands of clones. The ten largest clones take up more than 5% of the sample.

The cohort was made up of 666 healthy bone marrow donors. At the time of sampling, all cohort members were nominally healthy, though unrecorded immune exposures were likely present. The donor tested CMV seropositive and was one of the 289 seropositive cohort members. A peripheral blood sample was provided by each donor, and peripheral blood mononuclear cells were used for TCR beta sequencing. Genomic DNA was extracted from the blood cell samples with the Qiagen DNeasy Blood Extraction Kit. The sequence came from a man aged 30-40 years in good health and CMV-seropositive. The sequence is built from TRBV4-2 and TRBJ2-5; a stretch of 10 junction bases matches TRBD2. The J call may be faulty, since TRBJ2-7 better matches the DNA end. The specimen sequenced was PBMCs. The CDR3 region reads CASSQGLAGAYEQYF. The nucleotides are TGTGCCAGCAGCCAAGGACTAGCGGGCGCCTACGAGCAGTACTTC.